This TCR beta chain was identified during a study of cytomegalovirus exposure and HLA in healthy donors. Study overall: Roughly 170 million T cells yielded roughly 120 million unique TCR beta sequences in earlier analysis. Among a few hundred genotyped donors, around 80% fell in the Caucasian-associated ancestry cluster.

In the PCR, 60 Vbeta and 13 Jbeta primers were used. Method: immunoSEQ multiplex PCR; TCRdb's copy keeps in-frame clones and lacks some. Here the sample spans 150,000 to 200,000 clones, roughly 85% being singletons. This clone was seen more than once but under ten times. With 8 bases clipped from V and 10 bases from J, the junction kept 7 bases outside the gene matches. The CDR3 is 14 amino acids. The germline V gene has CDR1 MDHEN and CDR2 SYDVKM. The rearrangement uses TRBV28 and TRBJ2-1; TRBD2 matches at 14 bases. This TCR derives from a man aged 35 to 55 in good health and CMV-seropositive. The sequencing sample was made of PBMCs. CDR3 sequence (DNA): TGTGCCAGCCAGGGACTAGCGGGAGTTGGGGAGCAGTTCTTC. Translation: CASQGLAGVGEQFF.